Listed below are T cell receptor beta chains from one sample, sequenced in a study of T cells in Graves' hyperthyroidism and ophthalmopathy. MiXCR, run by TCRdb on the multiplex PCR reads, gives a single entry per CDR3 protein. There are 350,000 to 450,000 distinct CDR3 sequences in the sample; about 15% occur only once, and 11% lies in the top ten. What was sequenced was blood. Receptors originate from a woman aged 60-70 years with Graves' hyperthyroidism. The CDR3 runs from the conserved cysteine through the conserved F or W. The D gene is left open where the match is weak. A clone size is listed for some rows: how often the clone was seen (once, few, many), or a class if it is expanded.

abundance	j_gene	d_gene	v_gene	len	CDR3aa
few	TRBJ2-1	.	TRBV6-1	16	CASSDSGSGGYNEQFF
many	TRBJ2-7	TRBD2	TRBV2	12	CASKLAGVEQYF
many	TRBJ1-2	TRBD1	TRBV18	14	CASSGDRGLHGYTF
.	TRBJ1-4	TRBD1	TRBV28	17	CASSVGQGELVDEKLFF
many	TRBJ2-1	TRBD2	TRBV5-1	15	CASSKTRAGDNEQFF
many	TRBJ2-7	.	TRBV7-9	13	CASSLAANYEQYF
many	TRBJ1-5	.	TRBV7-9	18	CASSLASGHDLINQPQHF
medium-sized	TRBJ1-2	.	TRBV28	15	CASTGQLGSNYGYTF
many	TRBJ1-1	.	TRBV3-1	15	CASSQAGAGNTEAFF
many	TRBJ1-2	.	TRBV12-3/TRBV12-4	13	CASSPQGRNGYTF
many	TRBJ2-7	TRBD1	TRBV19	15	CASSRAGTGVVEQYF
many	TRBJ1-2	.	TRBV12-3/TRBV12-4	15	CASSPWDKGNYGYTF
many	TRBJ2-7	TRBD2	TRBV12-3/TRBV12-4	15	CASSSRLAGAYEQYF
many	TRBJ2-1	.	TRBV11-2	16	CASSLWRASSYNEQFF
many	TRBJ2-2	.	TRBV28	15	CASNGGRVLTGELFF
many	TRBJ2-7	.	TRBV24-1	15	CATSDTGRGAGEQYF
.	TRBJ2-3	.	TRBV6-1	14	CASSERHGTDTQYF
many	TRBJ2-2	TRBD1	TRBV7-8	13	CARRTGDTGELFF